This T cell receptor (beta chain) was profiled in a study of T cell changes during pregnancy in multiple sclerosis. The repertoire was sequenced with immunoSEQ multiplex PCR; TCRdb's copy has only in-frame clones and lacks some. Of roughly 34,000 clones listed, more than 75% are singletons. Sequencing was performed on CD4+ T cells from peripheral blood mononuclear cells, taken in the second trimester of pregnancy. The receptor comes from a female donor in good health, enrolled as a control in a pregnancy study.

CDR3 nucleotide sequence: TGTGCCAGCAGCAAAGATACGGCAGGGGCGTACACCGGGGAGCTGTTTTTT. Residues: CASSKDTAGAYTGELFF. The chain combines TRBV21-1 with TRBJ2-2; no DNA check was done on the table's D call, TRBD1. TRBV21-1 has pseudogene status. The CDR3 runs to 17 residues.